Reported below is one T cell receptor (beta chain). By frequency, this clonotype is medium-sized (0.01 to 0.1%), with no count recorded. Its antigen is not yet known. For both bulk and single-cell sequencing, libraries were prepared with the iRepertoire multiplex PCR system and TCR subtype-specific primers. Multiplex PCR with primers aimed at the V, D and J gene regions produced the bulk TCR beta libraries. Approximately 85-500 ng of RNA per sample was used as input for bulk TCR library preparation. An Illumina MiSeq was used to sequence the bulk TCR beta amplicons. For the original study's pipeline: Sample misassignments and low-quality sequencing reads were removed through quality control steps. The CDR3 was defined as the amino acids lying between the Y[YFLI]C motif of the V gene and the [FW]GXGT motif of the J segment. The IMGT database was followed for TRBV and TRBJ gene assignments and CDR3 clonotypes. Per-sample TRBV expression was normalized to the mean of the same gene in PBMC from approximately 40 healthy donors. Each CDR3 protein sequence appears as one entry after TCRdb reprocessed the reads, and no DNA is included. None of the V and J calls come from the authors' own analysis; TCRdb made them. The sample's clone listing holds about 1,200 distinct CDR3 sequences. The top ten clonotypes cover roughly 20% of the sample.

The data stem from a study of T cells in severe cutaneous drug reactions (dated by TCRdb to between 2019 and 2020). Turning to the overall study: Between about 2011 and 2019, patients were recruited from Taiwan, Thailand and a European registry network. Only patients with a probable or definite SJS/TEN or DRESS diagnosis by RegiSCAR criteria were enrolled. Libraries were prepared using iRepertoire multiplex PCR, and a comparison was cited by the authors in which similar capture of abundant clonotypes was shown across iRepertoire and 5' RACE methods with or without UMI. The Naranjo algorithm and the ALDEN drug causality algorithm were used to identify the culprit drug. Blister fluids/cells, PBMC and other biological samples were taken from patients in the acute stage or the recovery stage. Bulk TCR sequencing was combined with single-cell sequencing, quantitative PCR validation, functional assays and transgenic mouse experiments.

The donors whose samples were sequenced had carbamazepine-induced Stevens-Johnson syndrome or toxic epidermal necrolysis (CBZ-SJS/TEN). To look for drug-specific clonotypes, next-generation sequencing was used to profile the T cell receptor repertoires of patients with drug-induced severe cutaneous adverse reactions. The RNA was isolated from either blister cells of skin lesions or peripheral blood mononuclear cells. The research as a whole found: CBZ-SJS/TEN patients showed strongly increased TRBV12-4 usage, with averages of roughly 34% in blister cells and roughly 5% in PBMC. A public TCRbeta CDR3, present at a mean of approximately 13% in all seven CBZ-SJS/TEN blister samples, was undetectable or scarce in PBMC from tolerant controls and healthy donors. Whether the public TCR generalizes to SJS/TEN caused by other drugs was noted by the authors as still needing further study.

The CDR3, from cysteine to phenylalanine, totals 16 residues. No DNA sequence is on record. CDR1 is given as SGHTA and CDR2 as FQGNSA, both from the germline V gene. The receptor chain draws on TRBV7-2 and TRBJ2-7; TCRdb lists TRBD1, though no DNA is available to test this call. Sample: cells from a skin blister. The sample's cell subset or site label is to be understood as: unsorted cells from skin lesion blisters. The TCR originated in a human donor with Stevens-Johnson syndrome, a severe cutaneous drug reaction. The CDR3 sequence is CASSLSVGTGAHEQYF. Where the CDR3 stops, the reference TRBV7-2 and TRBJ2-7 genes take over; the full variable domain is GAGVSQSPSNKVTEKGKDVELRCDPISGHTALYWYRQSLGQGLEFLIYFQGNSAPDKSGLPSDRFSAERTGGSVSTLTIQRTQQEDSAVYLCASSLSVGTGAHEQYFGPGTRLTVT.